These 7 T cell receptor beta chains were all obtained from the same sample, sequenced in a study of blood T cell repertoires in COVID-19. Here immunoSEQ multiplex PCR was the method, and the copy in TCRdb shows in-frame clones only, minus some. The table has some 74,000 clones, roughly four fifths seen once. Input material: peripheral blood. The receptor set was obtained from an elderly man with acute or convalescent COVID-19.

This clone has only one observation. The chain recombines TRBV9 with TRBJ1-3, with 7 bases lining up with TRBD1. Trimming at V came to 4 bases and at J to 2 bases, leaving 15 bases not matched to a gene. The CDR3 consists of 18 residues. Germline V gene sequence: CDR1 SGDLS, CDR2 YYNGEE. CDR3 residues: CASSSLLGKGGPGNTIYF. The CDR3 DNA is TGTGCCAGCAGCTCCTTGTTGGGGAAAGGGGGCCCTGGAAACACCATATATTTT.

DNA for the CDR3: TGTGCCAGCAGCCCCCAGGTGAACACTGAAGCTTTCTTT. Translated: CASSPQVNTEAFF. The gene calls are TRBV6-2 or TRBV6-3 and TRBJ1-1; no reliable D call. Germline V gene data show CDR1 as MNHEY and CDR2 as SVGEGT. V was pared by 6 bases and J by 0 bases, with 8 bases between. This CDR3 has 13 amino acids.

The gene calls are TRBV15 and TRBJ1-1; the match to TRBD1 covers 9 bases. The CDR3 extends over 15 amino acids. V lost 2 bases, J lost 1 base, and 2 bases stayed unmatched. Germline values: CDR1 LNHNV, CDR2 YYDKDF (reference sequence). The CDR3 sequence is CATSRPGQGNTEAFF. CDR3 sequence (DNA): TGTGCCACCAGCAGACCGGGACAGGGGAACACTGAAGCTTTCTTT.

This chain links TRBV6-2 or TRBV6-3 with TRBJ2-7; D is undetermined. Between the trimmed V and J ends, which lost 2 bases and 1 base, there was a span of 12 bases. This CDR3 has 15 residues. Germline V gives CDR1 MNHEY, CDR2 SVGEGT. The CDR3 loop reads CASSYESRNSYEQYF. In DNA, the CDR3 is TGTGCCAGCAGTTACGAATCCAGGAATTCCTACGAGCAGTACTTC.

The chain recombines TRBV19 with TRBJ1-5; TRBD1 agrees at 8 bases. Germline CDR1 is LNHDA and CDR2 is SQIVND (reference sequence). The V gene end was trimmed by 6 bases and the J gene end by 6 bases; junction bases not matched to a gene: 10. This CDR3 is built from 15 residues. As DNA, the CDR3 is TGTGCCAGTAGCACTCCAGGGGGCGCCAGTCAGCCCCAGCATTTT. Translation gives CASSTPGGASQPQHF.

The chain joins TRBV7-2 to TRBJ2-7, with 7 nucleotides matching TRBD2. Germline CDR1 SGHTA, CDR2 FQGNSA. The CDR3 contains 18 residues. Trimming cost V 4 bases and J 0 bases; bases outside gene matches: 15. CDR3 region: CASSSQGLLARFSYEQYF. The DNA of the CDR3 is TGTGCCAGCAGCTCCCAGGGCTTACTAGCGAGATTCTCCTACGAGCAGTACTTC. Filled out from reference TRBV7-2 and TRBJ2-7, the complete variable domain reads GAGVSQSPSNKVTEKGKDVELRCDPISGHTALYWYRQSLGQGLEFLIYFQGNSAPDKSGLPSDRFSAERTGGSVSTLTIQRTQQEDSAVYLCASSSQGLLARFSYEQYFGPGTRLTVT.

This chain joins TRBV5-1 and TRBJ2-3; 13 positions agree with TRBD2. The CDR3 has 16 amino acids. The germline V gene has CDR1 SGHRS and CDR2 YFSETQ. V trimming: 4 bases; J trimming: 7 bases; junction bases outside the gene matches: 9. This CDR3 reads CASSPGGTSGTNTQYF. CDR3 DNA: TGCGCCAGCAGCCCGGGTGGGACTAGCGGGACAAATACGCAGTATTTT. Variable domain in full (rest from reference TRBV5-1 and TRBJ2-3): KAGVTQTPRYLIKTRGQQVTLSCSPISGHRSVSWYQQTPGQGLQFLFEYFSETQRNKGNFPGRFSGRQFSNSRSEMNVSTLELGDSALYLCASSPGGTSGTNTQYFGPGTRLTVL.